This T cell receptor (beta chain) is drawn from a study of blood T cell repertoires in COVID-19. The V gene lost 0 bases and the J gene lost 8 bases, with 24 bases spanning the gap. CDR3 length: 18 residues. Germline V gene sequence: CDR1 LGHDT, CDR2 YNNKEL (reference sequence). Repertoires were generated with immunoSEQ multiplex PCR, while TCRdb's copy carries only in-frame clones and drops some. The sample includes about 120,000 clones, 85% of them seen just once. The TCR was taken from a man aged 35 to 55 with acute or convalescent COVID-19. The chain is built from TRBV3-1 (or the pseudogene TRBV3-2) and TRBJ2-3; a weak D match, TRBD2 (6 bases). Sample: peripheral blood. Written as DNA, the CDR3 is TGTGCCAGCAGCCAAGATGCTCAGGGTTGGGGGGAAGAGGGTACGCAGTATTTT. Translating gives CASSQDAQGWGEEGTQYF.